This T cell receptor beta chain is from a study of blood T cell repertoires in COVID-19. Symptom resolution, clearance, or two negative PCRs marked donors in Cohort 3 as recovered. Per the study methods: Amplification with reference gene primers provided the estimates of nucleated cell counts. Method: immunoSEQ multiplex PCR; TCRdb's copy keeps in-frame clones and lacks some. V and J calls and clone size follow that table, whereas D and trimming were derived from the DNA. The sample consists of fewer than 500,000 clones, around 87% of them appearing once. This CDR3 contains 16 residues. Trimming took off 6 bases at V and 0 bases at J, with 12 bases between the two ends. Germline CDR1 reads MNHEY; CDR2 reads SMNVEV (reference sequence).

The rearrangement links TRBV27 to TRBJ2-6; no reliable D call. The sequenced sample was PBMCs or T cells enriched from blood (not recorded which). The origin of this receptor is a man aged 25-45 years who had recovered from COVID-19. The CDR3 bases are TGTGCCAGCAGGGATACGACAATCTCTGGGGCCAACGTCCTGACTTTC. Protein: CASRDTTISGANVLTF.